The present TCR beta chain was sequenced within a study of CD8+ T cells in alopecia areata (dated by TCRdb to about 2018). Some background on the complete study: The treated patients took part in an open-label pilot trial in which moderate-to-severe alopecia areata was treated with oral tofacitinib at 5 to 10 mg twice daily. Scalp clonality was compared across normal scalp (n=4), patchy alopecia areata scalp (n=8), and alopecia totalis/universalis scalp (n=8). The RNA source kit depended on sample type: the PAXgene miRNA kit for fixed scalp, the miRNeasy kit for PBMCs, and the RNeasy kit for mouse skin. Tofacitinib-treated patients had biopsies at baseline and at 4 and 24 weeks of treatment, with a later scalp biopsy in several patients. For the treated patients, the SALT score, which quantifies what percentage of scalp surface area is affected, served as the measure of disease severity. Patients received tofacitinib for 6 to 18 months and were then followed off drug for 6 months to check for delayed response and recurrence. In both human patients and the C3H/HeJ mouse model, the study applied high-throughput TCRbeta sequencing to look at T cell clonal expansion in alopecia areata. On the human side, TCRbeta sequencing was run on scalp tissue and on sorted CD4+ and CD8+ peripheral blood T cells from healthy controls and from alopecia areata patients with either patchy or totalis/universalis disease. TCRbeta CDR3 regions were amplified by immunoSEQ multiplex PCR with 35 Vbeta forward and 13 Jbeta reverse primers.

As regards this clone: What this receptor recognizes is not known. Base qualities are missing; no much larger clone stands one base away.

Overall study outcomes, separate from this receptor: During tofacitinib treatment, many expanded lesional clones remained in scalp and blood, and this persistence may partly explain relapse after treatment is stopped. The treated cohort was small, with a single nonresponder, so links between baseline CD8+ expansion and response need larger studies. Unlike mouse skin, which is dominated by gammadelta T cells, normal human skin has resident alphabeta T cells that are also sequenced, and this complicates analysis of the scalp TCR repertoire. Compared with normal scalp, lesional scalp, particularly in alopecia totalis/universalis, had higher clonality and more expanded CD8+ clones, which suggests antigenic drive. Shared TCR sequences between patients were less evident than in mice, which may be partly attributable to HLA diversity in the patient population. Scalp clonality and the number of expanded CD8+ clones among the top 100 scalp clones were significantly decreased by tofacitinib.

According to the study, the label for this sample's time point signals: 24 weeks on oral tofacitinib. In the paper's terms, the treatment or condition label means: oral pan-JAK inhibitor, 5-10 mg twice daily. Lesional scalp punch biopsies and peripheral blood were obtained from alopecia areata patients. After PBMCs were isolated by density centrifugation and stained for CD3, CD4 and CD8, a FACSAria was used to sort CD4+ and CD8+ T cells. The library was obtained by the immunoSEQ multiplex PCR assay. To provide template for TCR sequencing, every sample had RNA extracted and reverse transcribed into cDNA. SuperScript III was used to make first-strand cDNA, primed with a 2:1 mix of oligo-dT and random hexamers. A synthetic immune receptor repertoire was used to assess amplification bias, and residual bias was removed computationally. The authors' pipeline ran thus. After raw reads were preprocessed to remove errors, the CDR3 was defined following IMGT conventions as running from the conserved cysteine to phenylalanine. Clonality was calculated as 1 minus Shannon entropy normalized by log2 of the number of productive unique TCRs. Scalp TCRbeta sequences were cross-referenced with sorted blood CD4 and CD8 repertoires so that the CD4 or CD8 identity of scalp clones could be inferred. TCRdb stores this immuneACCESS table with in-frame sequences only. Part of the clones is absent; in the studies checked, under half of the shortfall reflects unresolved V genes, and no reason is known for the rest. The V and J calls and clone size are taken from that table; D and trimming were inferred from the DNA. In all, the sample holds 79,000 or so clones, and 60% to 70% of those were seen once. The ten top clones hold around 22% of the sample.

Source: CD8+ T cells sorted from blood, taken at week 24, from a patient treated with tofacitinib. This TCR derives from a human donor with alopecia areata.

The nucleotide sequence reads as follows: TGTGCCAGCAGTTTATCGGTGACAGATACGCAGTATTTT. The encoded protein is CASSLSVTDTQYF. The rearranged segments are TRBV27 and TRBJ2-3; the D gene is not confidently resolved. The germline V gene (reference sequence) sets CDR1 to MNHEY and CDR2 to SMNVEV. V is pared back by 0 bases and J by 3 bases, with 4 bases lying between the germline termini. The CDR3, from cysteine to phenylalanine, totals 13 residues. Solely the CDR3 DNA is kept, with 39 bases framed from the first base.